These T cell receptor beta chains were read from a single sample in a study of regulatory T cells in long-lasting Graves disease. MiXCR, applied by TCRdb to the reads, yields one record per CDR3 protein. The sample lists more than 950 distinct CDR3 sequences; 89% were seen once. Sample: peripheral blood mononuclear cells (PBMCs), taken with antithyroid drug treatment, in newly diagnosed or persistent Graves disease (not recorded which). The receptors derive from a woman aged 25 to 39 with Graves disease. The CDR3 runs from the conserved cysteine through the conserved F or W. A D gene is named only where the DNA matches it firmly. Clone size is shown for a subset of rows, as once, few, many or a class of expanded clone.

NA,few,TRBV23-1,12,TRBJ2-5,TGCGCCAGCCCGGGGTCGAAGGAGACCCAGTACTTC,CASPGSKETQYF
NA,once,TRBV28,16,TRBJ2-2,TGTGCCAGACGACAGGTCCTCCTGTTTAACACCGGGGAGCTGTTTTTT,CARRQVLLFNTGELFF
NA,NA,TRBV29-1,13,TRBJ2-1,TGCAGCGTTGGGCGGGTATCCTACAATGAGCAGTTCTTC,CSVGRVSYNEQFF
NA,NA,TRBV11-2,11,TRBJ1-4,TGTGCCACCGCAAGCTCCGAAAAACTGTTTTTT,CATASSEKLFF
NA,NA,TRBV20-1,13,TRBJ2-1,TGCAGTGCCGGGGGCCCCGGCTACAATGAGCAGTTCTTC,CSAGGPGYNEQFF
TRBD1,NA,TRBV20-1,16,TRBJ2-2,TGCAGTGCTAGAGACCGGGACAGGGAAGATACCGGGGAGCTGTTTTTT,CSARDRDREDTGELFF
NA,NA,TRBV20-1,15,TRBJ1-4,TGCAGTGCTAGAGGTCGGGTGCGGTTAGGCGAAAAACTGTTTTTT,CSARGRVRLGEKLFF
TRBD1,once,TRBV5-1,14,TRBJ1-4,TGCGCCAGCAGCCGCGACAGGGGTGGTGAAAAACTGTTTTTT,CASSRDRGGEKLFF
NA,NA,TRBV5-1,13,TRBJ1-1,TGCGCCAGCAGTCTGGCGGTGAACACTGAAGCTTTCTTT,CASSLAVNTEAFF
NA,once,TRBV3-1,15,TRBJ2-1,TGTGCCAGCAGCCGTTGGCTAGTTTCTTACGATGAGCAGTTCTTC,CASSRWLVSYDEQFF
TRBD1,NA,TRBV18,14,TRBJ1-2,TGTGCCAGCTCACGACAGGGTCTAGATTATGGCTACACCTTC,CASSRQGLDYGYTF
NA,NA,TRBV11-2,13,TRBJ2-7,TGTGCCAGCACCCAAGTCAGATCCTACGAGCAGTACTTC,CASTQVRSYEQYF
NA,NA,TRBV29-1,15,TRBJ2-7,TGCAGCGTTGATCTGGTTGGACAGAATTCCTACGAGCAGTACTTC,CSVDLVGQNSYEQYF
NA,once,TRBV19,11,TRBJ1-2,TGTGCCAGTAGTGCGGAGTATGGCTACACCTTC,CASSAEYGYTF
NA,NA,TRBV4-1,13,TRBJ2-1,TGCGCCAGCAGCGGACTCTTCTACAATGAGCAGTTCTTC,CASSGLFYNEQFF
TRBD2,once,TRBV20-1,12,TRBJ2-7,TGCAGTGCTAGAGATTTAGCGGGGGAGCAGTACTTC,CSARDLAGEQYF
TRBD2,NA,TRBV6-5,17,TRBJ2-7,TGTGCCAGCAGTTATAAGGTTGGCGGGAGTGGGGCCTACGAGCAGTACTTC,CASSYKVGGSGAYEQYF
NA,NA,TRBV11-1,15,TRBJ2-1,TGTGCCAGCAGCTTAGCGCAGGTCTCCTACAATGAGCAGTTCTTC,CASSLAQVSYNEQFF
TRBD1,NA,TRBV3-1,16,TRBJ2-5,TGTGCCAGCAGCCCTTCCTCAGGGACAGTACAAGAGACCCAGTACTTC,CASSPSSGTVQETQYF
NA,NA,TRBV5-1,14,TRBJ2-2,TGCGCCAGCAGTTTGGAGTCGAACACCGGGGAGCTGTTTTTT,CASSLESNTGELFF
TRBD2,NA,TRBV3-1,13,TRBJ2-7,TGTGCCAGCAGCCAAATGACTAGCGTTGAGCAGTACTTC,CASSQMTSVEQYF
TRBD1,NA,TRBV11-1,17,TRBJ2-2,TGTGCCAGCAGCTTAGAATTGCAGGGGGAGAACACCGGGGAGCTGTTTTTT,CASSLELQGENTGELFF
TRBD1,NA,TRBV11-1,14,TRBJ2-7,TGTGCCAGCAGCTCAGATACAGGGGGCTACGAGCAGTACTTC,CASSSDTGGYEQYF
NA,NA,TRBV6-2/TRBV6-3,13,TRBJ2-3,TGTGCCAGCAGTTACCACAGCACAGATACGCAGTATTTT,CASSYHSTDTQYF
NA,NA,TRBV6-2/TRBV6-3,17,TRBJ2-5,TGTGCCAGCACCCTACGAAGGGTGGGCCTCGCTGGGGAGACCCAGTACTTC,CASTLRRVGLAGETQYF
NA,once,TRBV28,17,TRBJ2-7,TGTGCCAGCAGTGCCCCGGGACCCAATAAAAAAGGCTACGAGCAGTACTTC,CASSAPGPNKKGYEQYF
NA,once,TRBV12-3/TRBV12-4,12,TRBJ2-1,TGTGCCAGCAGTCCTCCTAGGAATGAGCAGTTCTTC,CASSPPRNEQFF
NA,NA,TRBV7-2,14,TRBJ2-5,TGTGCCAGCAGCCTCGAAGTTATCCGGGAGACCCAGTACTTC,CASSLEVIRETQYF
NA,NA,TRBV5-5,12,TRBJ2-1,TGTGCCAGCAGCTTCCTGGGCAATGAGCAGTTCTTC,CASSFLGNEQFF
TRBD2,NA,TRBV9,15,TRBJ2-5,TGTGCCAGCAGCCTAGAGCCTAGCGGGCGAGAGACCCAGTACTTC,CASSLEPSGRETQYF
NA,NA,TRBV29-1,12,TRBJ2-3,TGCAGCGTTGTTCAGCCGGGGGATACGCAGTATTTT,CSVVQPGDTQYF
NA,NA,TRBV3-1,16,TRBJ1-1,TGTGCCAGCAGCCAAGATGGTACAGGGCGGTTGACTGAAGCTTTCTTT,CASSQDGTGRLTEAFF
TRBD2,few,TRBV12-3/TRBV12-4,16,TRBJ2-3,TGTGCCAGCAGGGACCCGCTAGCGGGAGAGATTGATACGCAGTATTTT,CASRDPLAGEIDTQYF
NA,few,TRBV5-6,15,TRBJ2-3,TGTGCCAGCAGCTTGGGCCCTCTAAAGGTAGATACGCAGTATTTT,CASSLGPLKVDTQYF
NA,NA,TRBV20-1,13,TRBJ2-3,TGCAGCGAAAGCGGGCGGGTTCAAGATACGCAGTATTTT,CSESGRVQDTQYF
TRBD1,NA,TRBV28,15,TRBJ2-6,TGTACCAGCAGCGAAACAGGGGCTGGGGCCAACGTCCTGACTTTC,CTSSETGAGANVLTF
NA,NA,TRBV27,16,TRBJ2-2,TGTGCCAGCGGTGGTCTAGACAGGATTGGCACCGGGGAGCTGTTTTTT,CASGGLDRIGTGELFF
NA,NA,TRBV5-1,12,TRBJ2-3,TGCGCCAGCAGTCTTACCACAGATACGCAGTATTTT,CASSLTTDTQYF
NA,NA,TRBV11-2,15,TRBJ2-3,TGTGCCAGCAGCTTAGATAGTGGGGGTACAGATACGCAGTATTTT,CASSLDSGGTDTQYF
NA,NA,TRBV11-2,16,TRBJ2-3,TGTGCCAGCAGCTCCGGTGCGGGACCCAGCACAGATACGCAGTATTTT,CASSSGAGPSTDTQYF
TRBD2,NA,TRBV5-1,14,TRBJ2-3,TGCGCCAGCAGCCCTAGCGGGAGCACAGATACGCAGTATTTT,CASSPSGSTDTQYF
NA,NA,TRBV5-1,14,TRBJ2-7,TGCGCCAGCAGCTTGCATGTAAATGGGGACGAGCAGTACTTC,CASSLHVNGDEQYF
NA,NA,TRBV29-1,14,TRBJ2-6,TGCAGCGTCCTCAACGGAGCTGGGGCCAACGTCCTGACTTTC,CSVLNGAGANVLTF
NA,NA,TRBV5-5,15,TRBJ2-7,TGTGCCAGCAGCCCGGGGTGGCAGGGGAAAGGCGAGCAGTACTTC,CASSPGWQGKGEQYF
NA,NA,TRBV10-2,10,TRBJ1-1,TGCGCCAGCAGTACAGGGAAAGCTTTCTTT,CASSTGKAFF
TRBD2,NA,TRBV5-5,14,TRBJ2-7,TGTGCCAGCAGCTTGGGACTAGCGGACTACGAGCAGTACTTC,CASSLGLADYEQYF
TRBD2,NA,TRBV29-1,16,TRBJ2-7,TGCAGCGTTGAAGGTGATAGCGGGACGCTACTATACGAGCAGTACTTC,CSVEGDSGTLLYEQYF
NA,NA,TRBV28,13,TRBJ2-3,TGTGCCAGCTACCAACTAGTGACAGATACGCAGTATTTT,CASYQLVTDTQYF
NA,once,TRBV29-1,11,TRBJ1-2,TGCAGCGTTGTCATCGGGGACGGCTACACCTTC,CSVVIGDGYTF
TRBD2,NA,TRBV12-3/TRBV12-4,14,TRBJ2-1,TGTGCCAGCAGAATGACTAGCGGGCTAAATGAGCAGTTCTTC,CASRMTSGLNEQFF
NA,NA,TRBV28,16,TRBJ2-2,TGTGCCAGCAGTTCGTTCGCTAGCAGTAACACCGGGGAGCTGTTTTTT,CASSSFASSNTGELFF
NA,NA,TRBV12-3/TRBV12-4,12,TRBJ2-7,TGTGCCAGCGGGAAGGGCGTAAGAGAGCAGTACTTC,CASGKGVREQYF